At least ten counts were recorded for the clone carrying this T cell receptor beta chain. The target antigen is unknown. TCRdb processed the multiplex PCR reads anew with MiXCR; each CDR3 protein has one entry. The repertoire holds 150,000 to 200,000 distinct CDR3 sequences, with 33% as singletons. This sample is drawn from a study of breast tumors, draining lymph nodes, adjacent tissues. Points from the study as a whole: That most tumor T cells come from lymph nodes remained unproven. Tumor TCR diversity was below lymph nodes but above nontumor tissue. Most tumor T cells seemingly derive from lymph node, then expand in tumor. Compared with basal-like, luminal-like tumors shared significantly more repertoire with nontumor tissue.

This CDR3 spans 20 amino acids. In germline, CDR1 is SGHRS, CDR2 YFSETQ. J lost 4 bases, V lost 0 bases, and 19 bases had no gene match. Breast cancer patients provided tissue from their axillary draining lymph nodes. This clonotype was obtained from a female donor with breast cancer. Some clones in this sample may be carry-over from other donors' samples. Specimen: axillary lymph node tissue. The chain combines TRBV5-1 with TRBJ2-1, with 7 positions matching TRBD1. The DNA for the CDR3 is TGCGCCAGCAGCTTGGTCTTTTTCGGGCCACAGGGGTCTCCTTACAATGAGCAGTTCTTC. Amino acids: CASSLVFFGPQGSPYNEQFF.